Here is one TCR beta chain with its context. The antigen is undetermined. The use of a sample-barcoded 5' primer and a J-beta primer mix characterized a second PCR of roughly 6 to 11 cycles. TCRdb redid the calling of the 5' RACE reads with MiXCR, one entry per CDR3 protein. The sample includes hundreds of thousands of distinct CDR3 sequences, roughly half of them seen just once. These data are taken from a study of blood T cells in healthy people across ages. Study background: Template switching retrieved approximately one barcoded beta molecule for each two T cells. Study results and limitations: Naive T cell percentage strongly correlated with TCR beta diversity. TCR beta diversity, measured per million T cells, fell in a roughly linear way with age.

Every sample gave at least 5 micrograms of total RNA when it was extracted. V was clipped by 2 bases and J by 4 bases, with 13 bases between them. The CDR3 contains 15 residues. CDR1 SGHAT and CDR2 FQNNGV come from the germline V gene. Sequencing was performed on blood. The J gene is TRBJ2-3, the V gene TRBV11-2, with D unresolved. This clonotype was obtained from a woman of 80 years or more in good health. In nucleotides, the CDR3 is TGTGCCAGCAGCTTACAATGGATCACCCCAGATACGCAGTATTTT. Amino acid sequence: CASSLQWITPDTQYF. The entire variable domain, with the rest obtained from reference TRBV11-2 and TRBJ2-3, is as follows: EAGVAQSPRYKIIEKRQSVAFWCNPISGHATLYWYQQILGQGPKLLIQFQNNGVVDDSQLPKDRFSAERLKGVDSTLKIQPAKLEDSAVYLCASSLQWITPDTQYFGPGTRLTVL.